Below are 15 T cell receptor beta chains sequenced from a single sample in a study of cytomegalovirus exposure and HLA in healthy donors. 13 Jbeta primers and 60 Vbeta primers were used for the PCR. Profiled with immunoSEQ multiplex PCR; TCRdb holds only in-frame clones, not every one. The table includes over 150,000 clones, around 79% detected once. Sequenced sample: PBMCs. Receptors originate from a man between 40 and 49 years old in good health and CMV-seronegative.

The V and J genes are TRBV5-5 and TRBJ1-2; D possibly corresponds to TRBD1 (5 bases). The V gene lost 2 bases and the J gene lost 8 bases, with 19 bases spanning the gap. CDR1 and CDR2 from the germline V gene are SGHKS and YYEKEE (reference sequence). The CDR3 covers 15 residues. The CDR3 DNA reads TGTGCCAGCAGCTTCGGGGCGGAGGGAAGAGACGGCTACACCTTC. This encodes CASSFGAEGRDGYTF.

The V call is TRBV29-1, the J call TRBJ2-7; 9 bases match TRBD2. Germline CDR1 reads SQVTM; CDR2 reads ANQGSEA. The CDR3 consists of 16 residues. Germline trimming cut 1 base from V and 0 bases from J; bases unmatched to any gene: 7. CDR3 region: CSVEVSGGKVSYEQYF. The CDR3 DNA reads TGCAGCGTTGAAGTAAGCGGGGGGAAAGTCTCCTACGAGCAGTACTTC.

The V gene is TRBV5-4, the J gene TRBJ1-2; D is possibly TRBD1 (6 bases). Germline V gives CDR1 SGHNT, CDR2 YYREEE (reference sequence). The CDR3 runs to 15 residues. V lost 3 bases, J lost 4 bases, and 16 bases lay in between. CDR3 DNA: TGTGCCAGCAGCTCAACAGGGAAGGTCTTCTATGGCTACACCTTC. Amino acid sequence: CASSSTGKVFYGYTF.

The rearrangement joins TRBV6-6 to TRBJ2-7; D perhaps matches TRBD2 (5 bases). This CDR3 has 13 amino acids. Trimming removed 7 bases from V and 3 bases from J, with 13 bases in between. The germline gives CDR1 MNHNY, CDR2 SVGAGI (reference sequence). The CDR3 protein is CASIREHSYEQYF. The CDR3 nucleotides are TGTGCCAGCATAAGGGAGCATAGCTACGAGCAGTACTTC.

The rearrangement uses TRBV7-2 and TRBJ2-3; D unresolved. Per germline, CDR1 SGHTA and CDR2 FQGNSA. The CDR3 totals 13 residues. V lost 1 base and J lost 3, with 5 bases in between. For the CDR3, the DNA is TGTGCCAGCAGCTTAGTTCTGACAGATACGCAGTATTTT. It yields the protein CASSLVLTDTQYF.

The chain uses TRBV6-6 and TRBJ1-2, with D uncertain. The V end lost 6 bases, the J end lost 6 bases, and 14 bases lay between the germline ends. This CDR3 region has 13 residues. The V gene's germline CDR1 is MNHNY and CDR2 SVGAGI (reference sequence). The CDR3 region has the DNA TGTGCCAGCAGCACCCCCTATTTGGATGGCTACACCTTC. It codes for CASSTPYLDGYTF.

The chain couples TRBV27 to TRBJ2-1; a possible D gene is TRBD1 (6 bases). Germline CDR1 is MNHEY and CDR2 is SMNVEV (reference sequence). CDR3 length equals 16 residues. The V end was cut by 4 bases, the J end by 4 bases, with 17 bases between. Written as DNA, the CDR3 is TGTGCCAGCAGTTCAAGCCGACAGGTGACATACAATGAGCAGTTCTTC. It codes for CASSSSRQVTYNEQFF.

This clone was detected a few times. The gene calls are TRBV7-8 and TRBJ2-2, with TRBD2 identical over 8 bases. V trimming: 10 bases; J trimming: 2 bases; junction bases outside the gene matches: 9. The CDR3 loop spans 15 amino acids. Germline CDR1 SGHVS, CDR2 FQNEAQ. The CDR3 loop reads CATPNSGTNTGELFF. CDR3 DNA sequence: TGTGCCACCCCAAATAGCGGGACAAACACCGGGGAGCTGTTTTTT.

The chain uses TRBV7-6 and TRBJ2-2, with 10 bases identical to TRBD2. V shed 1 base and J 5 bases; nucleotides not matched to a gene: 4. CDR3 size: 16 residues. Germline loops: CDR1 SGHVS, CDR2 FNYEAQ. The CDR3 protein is CASSLELAGSTGELFF. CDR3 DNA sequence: TGTGCCAGCAGCTTAGAACTAGCGGGGTCGACCGGGGAGCTGTTTTTT.

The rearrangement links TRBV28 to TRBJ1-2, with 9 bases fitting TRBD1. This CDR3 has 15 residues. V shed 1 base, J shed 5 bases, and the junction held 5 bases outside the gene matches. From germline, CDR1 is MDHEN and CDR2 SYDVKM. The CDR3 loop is CASSLFNDRGYGYTF. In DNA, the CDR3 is TGTGCCAGCAGTTTATTCAACGACAGGGGGTATGGCTACACCTTC.

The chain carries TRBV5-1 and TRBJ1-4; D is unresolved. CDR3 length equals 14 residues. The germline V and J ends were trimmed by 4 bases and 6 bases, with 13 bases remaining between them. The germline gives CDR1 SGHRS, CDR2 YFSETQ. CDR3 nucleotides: TGCGCCAGCAGCCCCTGGTCGAGGGATGAAAAACTGTTTTTT. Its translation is CASSPWSRDEKLFF.

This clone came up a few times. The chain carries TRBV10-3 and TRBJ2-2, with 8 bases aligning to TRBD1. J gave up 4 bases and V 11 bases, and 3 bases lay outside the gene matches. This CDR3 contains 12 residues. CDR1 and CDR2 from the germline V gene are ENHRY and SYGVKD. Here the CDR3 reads CASRGPTGELFF. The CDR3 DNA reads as TGTGCCTCCAGGGGGCCCACCGGGGAGCTGTTTTTT.

The CDR3 DNA sequence: TGCGCCAGCAGCCAAACCGAGGAGACCCAGTACTTC. Amino acids: CASSQTEETQYF. The chain combines TRBV4-1 with TRBJ2-5, with D uncertain. Germline V CDR1 and CDR2: MGHRA, YSYEKL. The CDR3 loop spans 12 amino acids. The V gene lost 2 bases and the J gene lost 5 bases, with 6 bases spanning the gap.

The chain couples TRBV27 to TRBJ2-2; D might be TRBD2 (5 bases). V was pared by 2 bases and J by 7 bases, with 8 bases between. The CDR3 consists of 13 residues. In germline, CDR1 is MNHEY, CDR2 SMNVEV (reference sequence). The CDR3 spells CASSLVAGGELFF. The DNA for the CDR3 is TGTGCCAGCAGTTTAGTTGCGGGCGGGGAGCTGTTTTTT.

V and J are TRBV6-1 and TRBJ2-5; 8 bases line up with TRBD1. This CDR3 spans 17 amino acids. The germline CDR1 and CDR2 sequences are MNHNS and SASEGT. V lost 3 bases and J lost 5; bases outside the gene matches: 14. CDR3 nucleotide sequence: TGTGCCAGCAGTGAGACAGGGGCCTCTAACAAAGGGGAGACCCAGTACTTC. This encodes CASSETGASNKGETQYF.